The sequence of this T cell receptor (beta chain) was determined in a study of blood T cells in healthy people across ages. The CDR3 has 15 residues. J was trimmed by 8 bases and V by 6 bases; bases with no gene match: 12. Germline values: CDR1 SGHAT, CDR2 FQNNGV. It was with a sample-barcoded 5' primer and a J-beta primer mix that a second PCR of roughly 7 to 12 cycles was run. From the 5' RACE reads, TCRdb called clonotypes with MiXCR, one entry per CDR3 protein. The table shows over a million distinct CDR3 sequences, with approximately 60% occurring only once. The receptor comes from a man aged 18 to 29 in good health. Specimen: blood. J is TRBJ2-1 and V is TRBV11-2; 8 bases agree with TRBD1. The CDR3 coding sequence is TGTGCCAGCAGACAAGCCGGGACAGGCGGGGATGAGCAGTTCTTC. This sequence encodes CASRQAGTGGDEQFF.